The clone carrying this TCR beta chain was recorded many times. The sample belongs to a study of T cells in Graves' hyperthyroidism and ophthalmopathy. The CDR3 is 12 residues long. V was trimmed by 6 bases and J by 1 base, leaving 6 bases between them. CDR1 MNHNS and CDR2 SASEGT come from the germline V gene. Clinical symptoms, serum thyroxine, TRAb, thyroid ultrasound and orbital computed tomography informed diagnoses. The authors obtained PBMCs from over 8.5 ml of fresh peripheral blood. Amplification targeted TCR beta CDR3 regions from RNA transcripts. The HTBI primer set was used in a first-round RT-PCR of the TCR CDR3. TCRdb reprocessed the multiplex PCR reads via MiXCR and lists one record per CDR3 protein. The sample lists about 460,000 distinct CDR3 sequences, roughly 23% occurring once.

The chain employs TRBV6-1 and TRBJ1-2; D is unresolved. The sequence derives from a woman aged 70 to 79 with Graves' ophthalmopathy. Source material: blood. In DNA, the CDR3 is TGTGCCAGCAGATCCGATAACTATGGCTACACCTTC. It translates to CASRSDNYGYTF.